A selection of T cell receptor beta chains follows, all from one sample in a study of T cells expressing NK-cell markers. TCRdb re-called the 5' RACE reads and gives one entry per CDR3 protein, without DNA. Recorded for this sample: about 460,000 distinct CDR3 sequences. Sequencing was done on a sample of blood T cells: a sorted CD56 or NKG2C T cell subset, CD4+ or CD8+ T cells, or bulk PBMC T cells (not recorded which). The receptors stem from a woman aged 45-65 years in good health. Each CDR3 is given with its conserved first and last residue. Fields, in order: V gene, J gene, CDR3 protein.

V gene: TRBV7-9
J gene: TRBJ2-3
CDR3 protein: CASSARRLGTTTQYF

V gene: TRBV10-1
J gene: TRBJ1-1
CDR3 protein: CASSPLGGQAAFF

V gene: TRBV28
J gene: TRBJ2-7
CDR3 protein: CASSFGGYGNYEQYF

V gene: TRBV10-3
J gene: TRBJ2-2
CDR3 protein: CACGSSGPMTNTGELFF

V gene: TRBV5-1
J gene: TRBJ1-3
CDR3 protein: CASSWAQGGTGNTIYF

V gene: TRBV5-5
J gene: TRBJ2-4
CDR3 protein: CASRGTMGPGQAGEAKNIQYF

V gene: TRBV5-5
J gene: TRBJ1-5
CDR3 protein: CASSFNHGYSNQPQHF

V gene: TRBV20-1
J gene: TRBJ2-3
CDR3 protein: CSARVFGMASGLADTQYF

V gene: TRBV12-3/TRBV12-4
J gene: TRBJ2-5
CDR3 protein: CASSLLAGGSRETQYF

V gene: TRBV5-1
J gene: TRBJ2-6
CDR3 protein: CASSFGTGTSSGANVLTF

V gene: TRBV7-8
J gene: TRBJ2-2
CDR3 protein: CASSYPLRENTGELFF

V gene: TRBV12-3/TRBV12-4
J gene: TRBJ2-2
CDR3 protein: CASSLVGSSANTGELFF

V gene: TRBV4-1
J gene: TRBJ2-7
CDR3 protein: CASSQAGRQGSDYEQYF

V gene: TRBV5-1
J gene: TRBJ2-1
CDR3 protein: CASMRASYNEQFF

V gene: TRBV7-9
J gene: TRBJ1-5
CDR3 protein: CASSFTLRGGSPNQPQHF

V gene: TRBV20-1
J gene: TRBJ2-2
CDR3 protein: CSARFSDNTGELFF

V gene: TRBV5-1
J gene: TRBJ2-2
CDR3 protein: CASSSSKERDPFF

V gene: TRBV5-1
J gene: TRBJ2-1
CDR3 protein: CASSLNPQGGTYNEQFF

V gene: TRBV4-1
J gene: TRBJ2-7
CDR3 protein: CASSQGRAGEQYF

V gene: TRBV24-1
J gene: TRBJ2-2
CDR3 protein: CATSDHPRTLSPGELFF

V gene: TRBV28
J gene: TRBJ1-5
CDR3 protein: CASVGQGRNQPQHF

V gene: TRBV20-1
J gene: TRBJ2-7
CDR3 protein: CSANNLAGATYEQYF

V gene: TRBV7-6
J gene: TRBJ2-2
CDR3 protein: CASSPSRGAGELFF

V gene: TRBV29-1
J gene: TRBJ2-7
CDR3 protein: CSVTGPRIYEQYF

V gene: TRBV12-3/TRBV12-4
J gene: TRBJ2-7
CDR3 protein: CASSRGLIEYEQYF

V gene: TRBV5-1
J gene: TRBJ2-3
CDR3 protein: CASSWGLAGVIADTQYF

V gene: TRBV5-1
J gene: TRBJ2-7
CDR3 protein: CASSLLGTRNYEQYF

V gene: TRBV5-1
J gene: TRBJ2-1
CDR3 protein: CASHETTGPNEQFF

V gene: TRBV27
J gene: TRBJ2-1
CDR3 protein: CASSLGQDLLLSYNEQFF

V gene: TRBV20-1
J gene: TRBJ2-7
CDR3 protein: CSAVGLAYEQYF

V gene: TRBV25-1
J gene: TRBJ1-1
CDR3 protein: CASSEFLGHTEAFF

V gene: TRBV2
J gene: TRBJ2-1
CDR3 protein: CASGAYGEKLYNEQFF

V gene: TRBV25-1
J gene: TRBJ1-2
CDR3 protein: CASTEGRGFGYTF

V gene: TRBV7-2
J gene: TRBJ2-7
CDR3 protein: CASSSPLAGVNYEQYF

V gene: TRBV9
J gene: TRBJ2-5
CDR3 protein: CASSASPQWETQYF

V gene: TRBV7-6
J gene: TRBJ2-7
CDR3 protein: CASSSSGGASAGFGEQYF

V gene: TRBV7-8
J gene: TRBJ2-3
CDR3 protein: CASSHGGVSSTDTQYF

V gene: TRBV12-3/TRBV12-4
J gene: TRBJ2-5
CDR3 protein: CASSLLAGAGETQYF

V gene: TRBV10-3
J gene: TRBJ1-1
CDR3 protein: CAISGLQGLPTEAFF

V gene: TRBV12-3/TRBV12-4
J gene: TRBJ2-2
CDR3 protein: CASSPTGGVVTGELFF

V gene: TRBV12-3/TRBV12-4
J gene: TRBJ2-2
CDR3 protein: CASSFGTTNTGELFF

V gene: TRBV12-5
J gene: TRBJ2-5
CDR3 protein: CASGLVLQETQYF

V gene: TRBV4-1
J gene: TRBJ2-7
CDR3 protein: CASSQSRSYEQYF

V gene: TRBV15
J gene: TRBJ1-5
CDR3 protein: CATSPPEGNQPQHF

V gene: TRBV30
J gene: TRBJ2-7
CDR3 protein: CALGDRGSYEQYF

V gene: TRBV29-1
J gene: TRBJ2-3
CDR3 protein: CSGPPPHTSTDTQYF

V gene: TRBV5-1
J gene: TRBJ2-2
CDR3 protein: CASSLVSTSGELFF

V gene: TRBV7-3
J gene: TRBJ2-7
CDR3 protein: CASSQTGGTYEQYF

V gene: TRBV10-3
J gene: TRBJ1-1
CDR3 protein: CAISRSGNTEAFF

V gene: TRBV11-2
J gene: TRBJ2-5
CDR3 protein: CASSPQGRRQETQYF

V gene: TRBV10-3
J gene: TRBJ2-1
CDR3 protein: CASSGRAAHNEQFF

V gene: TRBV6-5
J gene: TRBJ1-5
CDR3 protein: CASRQQGDSNQPQHF

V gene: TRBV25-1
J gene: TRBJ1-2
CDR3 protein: CASRTTGPNYGYTF

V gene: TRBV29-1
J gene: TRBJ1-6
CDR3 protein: CSASTGGGRNSPLHF

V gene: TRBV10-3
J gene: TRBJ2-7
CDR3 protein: CAISESTWVRGRVEQYF

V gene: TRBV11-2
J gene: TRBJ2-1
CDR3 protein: CASSPIPGSINNEQFF

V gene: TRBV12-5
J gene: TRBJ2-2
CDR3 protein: CASGLVQGAGELFF

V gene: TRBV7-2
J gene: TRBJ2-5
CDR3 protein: CASSLFGGGQETQYF

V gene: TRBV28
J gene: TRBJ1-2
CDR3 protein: CASRPGQPTPANYGYTF

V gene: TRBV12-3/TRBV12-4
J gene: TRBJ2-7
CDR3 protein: CASSHSGMGTEQYF